This T cell receptor beta chain was obtained from a study of T cells in Graves' hyperthyroidism and ophthalmopathy. Study-level information: It was at initial diagnosis, before any treatment, that peripheral blood was collected.

RNA transcripts were the template for amplifying TCR beta CDR3 regions. HTBI primers were employed in a first-round RT-PCR of the TCR CDR3. TCRdb ran MiXCR on the multiplex PCR reads and lists one entry per CDR3 protein. This table has about 290,000 distinct CDR3 sequences, around a sixth appearing once. The table lists this clonotype with many counts. The diagnostic basis comprised clinical symptoms, serum thyroxine and TRAb, thyroid ultrasound and orbital computed tomography. CDR3 size: 14 residues. The V gene lost 2 bases and the J gene lost 10 bases, with 17 bases spanning the gap. Germline values: CDR1 MDHEN, CDR2 SYDVKM.

The chain carries TRBV28 and TRBJ1-2; D remains ambiguous. This clonotype originated in a man under 40 with Graves' hyperthyroidism. The specimen sequenced was blood. The CDR3 is CASSLGWVSMPYTF. DNA for the CDR3: TGTGCCAGCAGTTTAGGATGGGTTTCAATGCCCTACACCTTC.